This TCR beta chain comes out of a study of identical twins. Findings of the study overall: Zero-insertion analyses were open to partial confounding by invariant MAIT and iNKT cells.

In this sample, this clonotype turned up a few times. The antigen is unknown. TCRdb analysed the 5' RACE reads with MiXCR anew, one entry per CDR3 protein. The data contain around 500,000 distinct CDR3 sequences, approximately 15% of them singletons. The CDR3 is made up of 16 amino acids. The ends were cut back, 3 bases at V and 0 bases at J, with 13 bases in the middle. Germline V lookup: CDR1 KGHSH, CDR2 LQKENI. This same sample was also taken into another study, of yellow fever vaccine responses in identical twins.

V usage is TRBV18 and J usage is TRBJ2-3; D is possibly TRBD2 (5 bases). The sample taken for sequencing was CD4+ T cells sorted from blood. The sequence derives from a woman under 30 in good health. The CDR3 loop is CASSPKISGSTDTQYF. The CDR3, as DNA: TGTGCCAGCTCACCCAAAATCTCGGGAAGCACAGATACGCAGTATTTT.